This TCR beta chain was recovered during a study of cytomegalovirus exposure and HLA in healthy donors. The study, taken as a whole, reports: The study labeled 170 or so TCR beta chains cytomegalovirus-associated. The productive fraction for most TCR beta V segments was about 87% or about 30% in an earlier analysis. A further, later analysis showed that HLA-associated TCR beta chains (compared with equally common others) were more clonally expanded. Several of the most significant clusters appeared linked to common viral pathogens, based on a later analysis.

CDR3 length equals 16 residues. CDR1 is SGHVS and CDR2 is FQNEAQ in the germline V gene. Between the trimmed V and J ends, which lost 5 bases and 3 bases, there was a span of 17 bases. PCR employed 60 Vbeta and 13 Jbeta primers. Generated by immunoSEQ multiplex PCR, the TCRdb table keeps only in-frame clones and is missing some. The sample has about 140,000 clones; about 74% are singletons. Details on this clone: Its antigen is not known.

The source of this sequence is a woman between 45 and 60 years old in good health and CMV-seronegative. The material sequenced was PBMCs. The J gene is TRBJ1-3, the V gene TRBV7-8; D call uncertain. This CDR3 is CASSPVGGLYGNTIYF. The CDR3 nucleotides read TGTGCCAGCAGCCCCGTGGGCGGACTATATGGAAACACCATATATTTT.